These 18 T cell receptor beta chains originate from one sample sequenced in a study of identical twins. TCRdb independently ran MiXCR on the 5' RACE reads; one entry per CDR3 protein. Among around 550,000 distinct CDR3 sequences listed, about 15% were seen once. These same data were also listed under a study on yellow fever vaccine responses in identical twins.

The sequenced sample was CD4+ T cells sorted from blood. Receptors originate from a woman aged 18-35 years in good health.

The chain employs TRBV7-2 and TRBJ2-3, with D perhaps TRBD2 (6 bases). Germline V gives CDR1 SGHTA, CDR2 FQGNSA. The CDR3 is 12 residues long. V was trimmed by 5 bases and J by 7 bases, leaving 10 bases between them. The CDR3 reads CASSRDFYTQYF. The DNA of the CDR3 is TGTGCCAGCAGCAGGGACTTCTATACGCAGTATTTT.

The chain uses TRBV4-1 and TRBJ2-7; TRBD1 agrees at 8 bases. V lost 4 bases and J lost 4; bases outside the gene matches: 9. From germline, CDR1 is MGHRA and CDR2 YSYEKL. There are 15 residues in the CDR3. The CDR3 loop is CASSREQGDWYEQYV. The CDR3 bases are TGCGCCAGCAGCCGAGAACAGGGGGATTGGTACGAGCAGTACGTC.

The chain joins TRBV6-1 to TRBJ2-2; unclear D gene. The V gene's germline CDR1 is MNHNS and CDR2 SASEGT. The germline V and J ends were trimmed by 7 bases and 1 base, with 13 bases remaining between them. This CDR3 spans 15 amino acids. Written as DNA, the CDR3 is TGTGCCAGCAATCCCCGCCGTATGAACACCGGGGAGCTGTTTTTT. Encoded protein: CASNPRRMNTGELFF.

This clonotype was counted once. The gene calls are TRBV5-1 and TRBJ2-3, with D tentatively TRBD2 (5 bases). Germline V gives CDR1 SGHRS, CDR2 YFSETQ. Trimming took off 4 bases at V and 4 bases at J, with 10 bases between the two ends. The CDR3 runs 13 residues. This CDR3 reads CASSNSDADTQYF. The CDR3 DNA reads TGCGCCAGCAGCAATAGCGATGCAGATACGCAGTATTTT.

The J gene is TRBJ2-5, the V gene TRBV27, with 13 positions matching TRBD2. J lost 4 bases, V lost 6 bases, and 5 bases had no gene match. CDR3 length: 15 amino acids. Germline CDR1 and CDR2: MNHEY and SMNVEV (reference sequence). In nucleotides, the CDR3 is TGTGCCAGCAGAGGACTAGCGGGAGCTCGAGAGACCCAGTACTTC. Translation: CASRGLAGARETQYF.

This clonotype turned up a few times. The V call is TRBV11-2, the J call TRBJ2-2; D is unresolved. Germline CDR1 and CDR2: SGHAT and FQNNGV. There are 13 residues in the CDR3. Trimming took 5 bases from V and 5 from J, leaving 9 bases between them. Written as DNA, the CDR3 is TGTGCCAGCAGCCCCCGTAGGACCGGGGAGCTGTTTTTT. It translates to CASSPRRTGELFF.

This clonotype was found a few times. As the CDR3 is not closed by the conserved phenylalanine or tryptophan, this likely results from a read error. No DNA is shown, since the ends of the CDR3 on it are uncertain; the CDR3 is the one TCRdb lists. CDR3 in amino acids: CASNLENGI. The chain recombines TRBV12-3 or TRBV12-4 with TRBJ1-5; the tabulated D call, TRBD1, remains unverified against the DNA. The CDR3 numbers 9 amino acids, ends counted.

This clonotype appeared many times. V gene TRBV5-1 combines with J gene TRBJ2-1, with 7 bases aligning to TRBD2. V was pared by 4 bases and J by 9 bases, with 13 bases of the junction left unmatched. CDR3 length: 15 amino acids. The V gene's germline CDR1 is SGHRS and CDR2 YFSETQ. The CDR3 DNA reads as TGCGCCAGCAGCACCCAGGGAGGGTCCCGGGGTGAGCAGTTCTTC. The encoded protein is CASSTQGGSRGEQFF.

The genes are TRBV19 and TRBJ2-1; tentative D call: TRBD2 (7 bases). V lost 3 bases, J lost 4 bases, and 19 bases lay in between. Germline V gene data show CDR1 as LNHDA and CDR2 as SQIVND (reference sequence). The CDR3 length is 17 residues. The CDR3 nucleotides are TGTGCCAGTAGTATTAGGGGGGGAGTTGGGGTGTACAATGAGCAGTTCTTC. Its translation is CASSIRGGVGVYNEQFF. The whole variable domain, remainder taken from reference TRBV19 and TRBJ2-1, is DGGITQSPKYLFRKEGQNVTLSCEQNLNHDAMYWYRQDPGQGLRLIYYSQIVNDFQKGDIAEGYSVSREKKESFPLTVTSAQKNPTAFYLCASSIRGGVGVYNEQFFGPGTRLTVL.

This clonotype was counted ten times or more. This sequence joins TRBV29-1 and TRBJ2-1; possibly TRBD1 for D (6 bases). V lost 1 base and J 1 base, leaving 11 bases between the germline ends. Germline assignment: CDR1 SQVTM and CDR2 ANQGSEA. The length of the CDR3 is 15 residues. DNA for the CDR3: TGCAGCGTTGAAGGGGACACCCTTTCCTACAATGAGCAGTTCTTC. The encoded protein is CSVEGDTLSYNEQFF.

This clonotype came up a few times. The V and J genes are TRBV11-2 and TRBJ2-7; 11 nucleotides match TRBD1. V lost 5 bases and J lost 3; bases outside the gene matches: 6. This CDR3 spans 15 amino acids. Germline V gene data show CDR1 as SGHAT and CDR2 as FQNNGV. CDR3 bases: TGTGCCAGCAGCCCGACGGGGACAGGGGGCTACGAGCAGTACGTC. Translation: CASSPTGTGGYEQYV.

This CDR3 reads CASSLGTGGPSYEQYF. The CDR3 DNA follows: TGTGCCAGCAGCTTGGGTACGGGAGGGCCCTCCTACGAGCAGTACTTC. This chain connects TRBV7-2 to TRBJ2-7; 8 bases are a match to TRBD2. J lost 0 bases, V lost 3 bases, and 7 bases had no gene match. CDR3 size: 16 residues. Germline lookup yields CDR1 SGHTA and CDR2 FQGNSA.

Only a few counts were recorded for this clonotype. In DNA form, the CDR3 reads TGCAGTGCTAGGACCGACTGGGCAAGGAGAGGAGATACGCAGTATTTT. Residues: CSARTDWARRGDTQYF. The chain is built from TRBV20-1 and TRBJ2-3; the D is unclear. V gave up 3 bases and J gave up 5 bases, with 21 bases separating them. CDR1 and CDR2 from the germline V gene are DFQATT and SNEGSKA (reference sequence). The CDR3 totals 16 residues.

This clonotype turned up a few times. The rearrangement joins TRBV11-1 to TRBJ2-4, with D possibly being TRBD1 (7 bases). Germline V gene data show CDR1 as SGHAT and CDR2 as FQDESV (reference sequence). Between the trimmed V and J ends, which lost 0 bases and 13 bases, there was a span of 13 bases. The CDR3 is 13 residues long. DNA for the CDR3: TGTGCCAGCAGCTTAGCGCGGGACAGTTTGCAGTACTTC. Translation: CASSLARDSLQYF.

The V gene is TRBV20-1, the J gene TRBJ2-3, with 12 positions matching TRBD2. Germline V CDR1 and CDR2: DFQATT, SNEGSKA (reference sequence). The V segment lost 2 bases and the J segment 5 bases; nucleotides outside the gene matches: 5. The CDR3 totals 15 residues. The CDR3 region has the DNA TGCAGTGCTAGACCTAGCGGGGGGGCGGGAGATACGCAGTATTTT. This gives the protein CSARPSGGAGDTQYF.

The rearrangement uses TRBV2 and TRBJ1-1, with D unresolved. Trimming stripped 0 bases from V and 1 base from J, with 6 bases between. The CDR3 has 14 amino acids. Germline CDR1 is SNHLY and CDR2 is FYNNEI. CDR3 amino acids: CASSEAGRNTEAFF. The CDR3 DNA reads TGTGCCAGCAGTGAAGCAGGTCGGAACACTGAAGCTTTCTTT.

This clonotype came up a few times. CDR3 DNA: TGTGCCAGCCGGTTGGGTGGGATGAGCACAGATACGCAGTATTTT. This codes for CASRLGGMSTDTQYF. V gene TRBV27 combines with J gene TRBJ2-3; unclear D gene. This CDR3 is 15 amino acids long. Germline V CDR1 and CDR2: MNHEY, SMNVEV (reference sequence). V dropped 8 bases and J dropped 0 bases, with 15 bases sitting between them.

The CDR3 DNA reads as TGTGCCAGCAGCTTACGTCGCTCCAACACTGAAGCTTTCTTT. This encodes CASSLRRSNTEAFF. The chain employs TRBV7-9 and TRBJ1-1; no clear D. Trimming pared 2 bases from V and 2 bases from J, leaving 9 bases between. This CDR3 region has 14 residues. Germline CDR1 SEHNR, CDR2 FQNEAQ (reference sequence).